These 5 T cell receptor beta chains came from one sample sequenced in a study of breast tumors, draining lymph nodes, adjacent tissues. Samples came from axillary lymph nodes draining the breast cancer. TCRdb reprocessed the multiplex PCR reads via MiXCR and lists one record per CDR3 protein. The data contain more than 85,000 distinct CDR3 sequences, roughly 20% of them singletons. Sequencing was carried out using axillary lymph node tissue. The receptors here all came from a female donor with breast cancer. Some clones in this sample may be carry-over from other donors' samples.

About this clonotype itself: A clone one base away is much larger, so this may be a read error. The gene calls are TRBV19 and TRBJ1-2; no clear D. The CDR3 has 13 amino acids. Germline V CDR1 and CDR2: LNHDA, SQIVND (reference sequence). CDR3 DNA sequence: TGTGCCGGTAGTATATTAGCTAACTATGGCTACACCTTC. Translating it yields CAGSILANYGYTF. The full variable domain, its missing parts supplied by reference TRBV19 and TRBJ1-2, is DGGITQSPKYLFRKEGQNVTLSCEQNLNHDAMYWYRQDPGQGLRLIYYSQIVNDFQKGDIAEGYSVSREKKESFPLTVTSAQKNPTAFYLCAGSILANYGYTFGSGTRLTVV.

This clonotype was observed a handful of times. With a much larger clone just one base away, this may be a read error. This is likely a read error, given that the CDR3 carries no conserved phenylalanine or tryptophan at its end. The genes are TRBV7-9 and TRBJ2-5, with D possibly TRBD1 on 6 matching bases. Trimming took off 1 base at V and 4 bases at J, with 10 bases between the two ends. In germline, CDR1 is SEHNR, CDR2 FQNEAQ (reference sequence). The CDR3 runs to 14 residues. The CDR3 loop is CASSLEQGRETQYL. The CDR3 region has the DNA TGTGCCAGCAGCTTAGAGCAGGGGCGAGAGACCCAGTACCTC.

This clonotype was counted once. This chain links TRBV27 with TRBJ2-3; perhaps TRBD1 as D (5 bases). Germline CDR1 is MNHEY and CDR2 is SMNVEV (reference sequence). V gave up 1 base and J gave up 6 bases, with 20 bases separating them. The CDR3 loop spans 17 amino acids. CDR3 nucleotide sequence: TGTGCCAGCAGTTTATTGGCCAGGGAACCCGGCTGGGATACGCAGTATTTT. Its protein is CASSLLAREPGWDTQYF.

This clonotype was counted at least ten times. The chain couples TRBV19 to TRBJ1-5, with TRBD1 identical over 7 bases. Germline trimming cut 5 bases from V and 2 bases from J; bases unmatched to any gene: 9. Germline V gene data show CDR1 as LNHDA and CDR2 as SQIVND (reference sequence). This CDR3 is built from 16 residues. The DNA for the CDR3 is TGTGCCAGTAGTGCCACGACAGGGATTGGCAATCAGCCCCAGCATTTT. It is translated as CASSATTGIGNQPQHF. Full variable domain (missing parts from reference TRBV19 and TRBJ1-5): DGGITQSPKYLFRKEGQNVTLSCEQNLNHDAMYWYRQDPGQGLRLIYYSQIVNDFQKGDIAEGYSVSREKKESFPLTVTSAQKNPTAFYLCASSATTGIGNQPQHFGDGTRLSIL.

This clonotype was seen at least ten times. This sequence joins TRBV20-1 and TRBJ1-3, with D unresolved. Germline loops: CDR1 DFQATT, CDR2 SNEGSKA (reference sequence). The V end lost 0 bases, the J end lost 0 bases, and 9 bases lay between the germline ends. This CDR3 spans 15 amino acids. The chain's CDR3 is CSAREGSSSGNTIYF. The CDR3 DNA reads as TGCAGTGCTAGAGAGGGGAGTTCCTCTGGAAACACCATATATTTT.